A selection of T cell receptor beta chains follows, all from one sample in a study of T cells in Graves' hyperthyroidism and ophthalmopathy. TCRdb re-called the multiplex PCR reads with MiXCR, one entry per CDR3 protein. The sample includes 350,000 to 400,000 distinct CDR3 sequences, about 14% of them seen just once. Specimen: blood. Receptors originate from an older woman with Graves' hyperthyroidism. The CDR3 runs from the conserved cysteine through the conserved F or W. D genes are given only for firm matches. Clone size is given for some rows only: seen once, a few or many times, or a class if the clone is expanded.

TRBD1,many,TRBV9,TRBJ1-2,CASSEGQGGGYTF,TGTGCCAGCAGCGAGGGACAGGGAGGCGGCTACACCTTC
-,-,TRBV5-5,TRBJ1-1,CASSRTPGTEAFF,TGTGCCAGCAGCCGGACCCCTGGAACTGAAGCTTTCTTT
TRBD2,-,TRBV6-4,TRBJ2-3,CASRPRRLAATRTDTQYF,TGTGCCAGCAGGCCCCGGCGACTAGCGGCTACACGCACAGATACGCAGTATTTT
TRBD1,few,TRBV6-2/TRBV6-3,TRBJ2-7,CASSNSRQGSGEQYF,TGTGCCAGCAGTAACTCCCGACAGGGGTCGGGCGAGCAGTACTTC
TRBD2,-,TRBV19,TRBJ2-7,CASGLAGGPRQEQYF,TGTGCCAGTGGGCTAGCGGGAGGGCCCCGACAGGAGCAGTACTTC
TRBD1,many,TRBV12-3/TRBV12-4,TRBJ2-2,CASSLARQGTNTGELFF,TGTGCCAGCAGTTTAGCGCGACAGGGTACGAACACCGGGGAGCTGTTTTTT
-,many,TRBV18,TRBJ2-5,CASSPAGQETQYF,TGTGCCAGCTCACCAGCCGGCCAAGAGACCCAGTACTTC
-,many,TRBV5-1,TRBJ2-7,CASSLALTAEQYF,TGCGCCAGCAGCTTGGCACTAACGGCCGAGCAGTACTTC
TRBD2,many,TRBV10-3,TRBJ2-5,CAISELSSGQETQYF,TGTGCCATCAGTGAGTTGTCTAGCGGCCAAGAGACCCAGTACTTC
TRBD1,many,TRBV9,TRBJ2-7,CASSVGGQSQAYEQYF,TGTGCCAGCAGCGTAGGGGGACAGAGCCAAGCCTACGAGCAGTACTTC